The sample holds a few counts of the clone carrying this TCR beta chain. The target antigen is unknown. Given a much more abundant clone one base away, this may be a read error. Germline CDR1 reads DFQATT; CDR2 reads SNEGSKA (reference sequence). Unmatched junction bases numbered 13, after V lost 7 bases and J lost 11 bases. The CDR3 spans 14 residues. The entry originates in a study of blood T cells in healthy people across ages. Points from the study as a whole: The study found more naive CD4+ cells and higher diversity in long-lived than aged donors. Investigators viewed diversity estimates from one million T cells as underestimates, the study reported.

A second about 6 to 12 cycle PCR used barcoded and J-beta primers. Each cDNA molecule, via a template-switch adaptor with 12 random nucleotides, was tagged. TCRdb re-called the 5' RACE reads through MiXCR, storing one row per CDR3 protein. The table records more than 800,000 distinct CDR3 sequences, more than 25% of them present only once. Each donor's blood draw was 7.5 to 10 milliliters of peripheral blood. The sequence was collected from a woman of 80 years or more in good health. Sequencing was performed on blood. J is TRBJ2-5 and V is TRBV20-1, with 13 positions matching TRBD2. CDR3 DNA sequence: TGCAGTGTTTCTGGGGGACTAGCGGGGAATGAGCAGTACTTC. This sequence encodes CSVSGGLAGNEQYF.